These T cell receptor beta chains were read from a single sample in a study of T cells after yellow fever vaccination. In TCRdb, the 5' RACE reads were re-called with MiXCR into one record per CDR3 protein. Among about 150,000 distinct CDR3 sequences listed, around 6.3% were seen once. The input for sequencing was CD4+ T cells sorted from PBMCs, taken 10 days after the yellow fever booster vaccination. The origin of the receptors is a man younger than 40 who received the YFV17D yellow fever vaccine. CDR3s include the opening cysteine and the closing phenylalanine or tryptophan. A D gene is named only where the DNA matches it firmly. Expanded clones are given a class, and other clones once, few, many or no size at all.

cdr3_nt	cdr3_aa	d_call	clone_size	v_call	j_call
TGTGCCAGCCAAACAGGAACTATTTCACCCCTCCACTTT	CASQTGTISPLHF	-	many	TRBV7-2	TRBJ1-6
TGTGCCAGCAGCCCTCGGACTAGCGGGAGGCCGCAATCAAGGAATGAGCAGTTCTTC	CASSPRTSGRPQSRNEQFF	TRBD2	many	TRBV6-2/TRBV6-3	TRBJ2-1
TGTGCCAGCAGCAGAACAGGGCGGGCTAATGAAAAACTGTTTTTT	CASSRTGRANEKLFF	-	few	TRBV5-4	TRBJ1-4
TGCAGTGCTCCTAGGGTAGGGGACTTTCAAGAGACCCAGTACTTC	CSAPRVGDFQETQYF	-	many	TRBV20-1	TRBJ2-5
TGTGCCAGCGGGGCCGGGGCGGGAACCTACAATGAGCAGTTCTTC	CASGAGAGTYNEQFF	-	many	TRBV12-3/TRBV12-4	TRBJ2-1
TGCAGTGCTAGAGATGCAAGGCAGCACGCGAACACCGGGGAGCTGTTTTTT	CSARDARQHANTGELFF	-	many	TRBV20-1	TRBJ2-2
TGTGCCAGCAGCCACTCGGCGGCCTCCTACAATGAGCAGTTCTTC	CASSHSAASYNEQFF	-	many	TRBV3-1	TRBJ2-1
TGTGCCAGCAGCCCCGCCGGGGTATACACTGAAGCTTTCTTT	CASSPAGVYTEAFF	-	many	TRBV7-2	TRBJ1-1
TGCGCCAGCATGGACCCCCAAGGCACAGATACGCAGTATTTT	CASMDPQGTDTQYF	-	many	TRBV5-1	TRBJ2-3
TGCAGTGCTAGAGCTCAGCGGGGGATCAATGAGCAGTTCTTC	CSARAQRGINEQFF	TRBD2	many	TRBV20-1	TRBJ2-1
TGTGCCAGCAGCCAAGAACCCCGGCTAGCGGGAGGCTCCGGGGAGCTGTTTTTT	CASSQEPRLAGGSGELFF	TRBD2	many	TRBV4-2	TRBJ2-2
TGTGCCAGCTCACCTCAAAGGAAAGGGAACACTGAAGCTTTCTTT	CASSPQRKGNTEAFF	-	-	TRBV18	TRBJ1-1
TGTGCCAGCAGCTTGGGGGCTGGTGGCTACACCTTC	CASSLGAGGYTF	-	-	TRBV7-2	TRBJ1-2
TGTGCTAGCAGCGCCCGACAGGGGTCCGGGGAGCTGTTTTTT	CASSARQGSGELFF	TRBD1	once	TRBV7-7	TRBJ2-2
TGTGCCAGCAGTCGACAGGCCTCTGGGGCCAACGTCCTGACTTTC	CASSRQASGANVLTF	-	-	TRBV6-2/TRBV6-3	TRBJ2-6
TGTGCCAGCAGTTTATCGGCGGGACCGAACACCGGGGAGCTGTTTTTT	CASSLSAGPNTGELFF	-	many	TRBV27	TRBJ2-2
TGTGCCAGCAGCCCACCTCCGGTGGCCTACAATGAGCAGTTCTTC	CASSPPPVAYNEQFF	-	many	TRBV7-2	TRBJ2-1
TGTGCCAGCAGCTTAGGGTCCCTGGTGGGCGAGACCCAGTACTTC	CASSLGSLVGETQYF	-	many	TRBV7-8	TRBJ2-5
TGCGCCAGCAAAGGGATTGGACATCGCGGGGGAGAGACCCAGTACTTC	CASKGIGHRGGETQYF	TRBD2	few	TRBV23-1	TRBJ2-5
TGTGCCAGCAGCCAAGGGTACATTCAGTACTTC	CASSQGYIQYF	-	many	TRBV3-1	TRBJ2-4
TGTGCCACAAGGGTTTCCTATGCAACTAATGAAAAACTGTTTTTT	CATRVSYATNEKLFF	-	many	TRBV27	TRBJ1-4
TGTGCCAGCAGTTTTGTGCAGGGCAGAGAAAAACTGTTTTTT	CASSFVQGREKLFF	-	many	TRBV12-3/TRBV12-4	TRBJ1-4
TGCGCCAGCAGCTTGGTACAGATCTCCTACAATGAGCAGTTCTTC	CASSLVQISYNEQFF	-	many	TRBV5-1	TRBJ2-1
TGTGCCAGCTCGGGCGACAGAAACCGCGTGGAGCAGTACTTC	CASSGDRNRVEQYF	-	many	TRBV6-5	TRBJ2-7
TGTGCCTACGACGGACCCTCGGAGACCCAGCATTTT	CAYDGPSETQHF	-	many	TRBV21-1	TRBJ1-5
TGTGCCAGCAGCCCCGACGGACAGATCCAAGAGACCCAGTACTTC	CASSPDGQIQETQYF	-	many	TRBV11-2	TRBJ2-5
TGTGCCAGCAGCTTGGTGTATTCAGGGTCCACCACTGAAGCTTTCTTT	CASSLVYSGSTTEAFF	-	many	TRBV5-4	TRBJ1-1
TGTGCCAGCGGACGGGGGTCCTACAATGAGCAGTTCTTC	CASGRGSYNEQFF	-	many	TRBV12-3/TRBV12-4	TRBJ2-1
TGTGCCAGCTCACGAGGACCCGCGACAGATACGCAGTATTTT	CASSRGPATDTQYF	-	many	TRBV18	TRBJ2-3
TGTGCCAGCAGCCAAGTTAAGGGACTAGCGGGAGTTCATGAGCAGTTCTTC	CASSQVKGLAGVHEQFF	TRBD2	many	TRBV3-1	TRBJ2-1
TGCAGTGCTAGAGCCGCCCTAGCGGGAGCCGGAGATACGCAGTATTTT	CSARAALAGAGDTQYF	TRBD2	many	TRBV20-1	TRBJ2-3
TGTGCCAGCAGCTACCAGACAGGGGCGGCTTCACCCCTCCACTTT	CASSYQTGAASPLHF	TRBD1	many	TRBV7-2	TRBJ1-6
TGTGCCAGCAGCTTATTGGGAGGGCTAGCGGGGCTCTACGAGCAGTACTTC	CASSLLGGLAGLYEQYF	TRBD2	many	TRBV11-2	TRBJ2-7
TGCGCCAGCAGCCCACAGGGAGGCGGCAATCAGCCCCAGCATTTT	CASSPQGGGNQPQHF	-	few	TRBV5-1	TRBJ1-5
TGCGCCAGCAGCTTGGCCACCACAGGGGGCCGAGGGAATTCACCCCTCCACTTT	CASSLATTGGRGNSPLHF	TRBD1	few	TRBV5-1	TRBJ1-6
TGCGCCAGCAGCTCACAGGGAGACGAGCAGTACTTC	CASSSQGDEQYF	-	few	TRBV5-1	TRBJ2-7
TGTGCCAGCAGCTTTGCGGGTCCGGGAGAGACCCAGTACTTC	CASSFAGPGETQYF	-	many	TRBV7-2	TRBJ2-5
TGTGCCAGCAGCATAGACAGAGGCTCCTACAATGAGCAGTTCTTC	CASSIDRGSYNEQFF	-	few	TRBV7-2	TRBJ2-1
TGTGCCAGCAGCGTAGTGGGTGGACCCTACAATGAGCAGTTCTTC	CASSVVGGPYNEQFF	-	many	TRBV9	TRBJ2-1
TGCGCCAGCAGTCACTATTGCGAGCAGTACTTC	CASSHYCEQYF	-	-	TRBV23-1	TRBJ2-7
TGTGCCAGCAGTTTAGCACAGGCCGGGAGTCAGCCCCAGCATTTT	CASSLAQAGSQPQHF	-	many	TRBV28	TRBJ1-5
TGTGCCAGCAGCCTCTCTAGCGGGAGGGCCACAGATACGCAGTATTTT	CASSLSSGRATDTQYF	TRBD2	-	TRBV11-2	TRBJ2-3
TGTGCCAGCAGCTTATCTAGCGGGAGAATTATGGGCACAGATACGCAGTATTTT	CASSLSSGRIMGTDTQYF	TRBD2	many	TRBV7-3	TRBJ2-3
TGTGCCAGCAGTTTAAGGACTAGCGGGCTTAATGAGCAGTTCTTC	CASSLRTSGLNEQFF	TRBD2	many	TRBV12-3/TRBV12-4	TRBJ2-1
TGTGCCAGCAGCTTAGGGACTAGCGGACCCTACGAGCAGTACTTC	CASSLGTSGPYEQYF	TRBD2	few	TRBV7-2	TRBJ2-7
TGCGCCAGCAGCTCTACAGGGACCTATGGCTACACCTTC	CASSSTGTYGYTF	-	-	TRBV5-1	TRBJ1-2
TGCAGCGTTGGAGACGGCTCTGGAAACACCATATATTTT	CSVGDGSGNTIYF	-	few	TRBV29-1	TRBJ1-3
TGTGCCAGCAGCCAATCCACTCACCCCGGGACAGGGGGCTACGAGCAGTACTTC	CASSQSTHPGTGGYEQYF	TRBD1	many	TRBV3-1	TRBJ2-7
TGTGCCAGCAGTTTAAGCAGGGGTGGCCGTTCACCCCTCCACTTT	CASSLSRGGRSPLHF	-	many	TRBV27	TRBJ1-6